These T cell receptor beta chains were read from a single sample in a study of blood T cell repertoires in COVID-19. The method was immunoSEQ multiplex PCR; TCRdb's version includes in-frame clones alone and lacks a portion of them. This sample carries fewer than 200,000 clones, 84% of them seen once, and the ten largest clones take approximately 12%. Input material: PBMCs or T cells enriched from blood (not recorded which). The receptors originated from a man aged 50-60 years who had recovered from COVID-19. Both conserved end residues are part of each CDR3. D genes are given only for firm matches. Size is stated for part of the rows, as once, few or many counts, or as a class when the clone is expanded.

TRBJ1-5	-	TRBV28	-	TGTGCCAGTAGACCCCGCTGGGAGAGGGGCAATCAGCCCCAGCATTTT	CASRPRWERGNQPQHF
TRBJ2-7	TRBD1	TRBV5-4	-	TGTGCCAGCAGTACGGACAGGGGAATCCACGAGCAGTACTTC	CASSTDRGIHEQYF
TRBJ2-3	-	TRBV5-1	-	TGCGCCAGCAGCTTGGCTAGAGACGATACGCAGTATTTT	CASSLARDDTQYF
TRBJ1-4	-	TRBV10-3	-	TGTGCCATCAGTGAGCTTTACAGGGTTGCAACTAATGAAAAACTGTTTTTT	CAISELYRVATNEKLFF
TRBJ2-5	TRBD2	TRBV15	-	TGTGCCACCAGCAGGACCGGTAGCGGGCAAGAGACCCAGTACTTC	CATSRTGSGQETQYF
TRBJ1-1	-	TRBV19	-	TGTGCCAGTAGATTCTCCGGGAATTTGAACACTGAAGCTTTCTTT	CASRFSGNLNTEAFF
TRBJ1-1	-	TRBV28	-	TGTGCCAGCAGGGCCGGTAACAGGGTGAAGAACACTGAAGCTTTCTTT	CASRAGNRVKNTEAFF
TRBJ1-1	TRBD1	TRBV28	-	TGTGCCAGCACTACCGCAGGGCAGGGGGACACTGAAGCTTTCTTT	CASTTAGQGDTEAFF
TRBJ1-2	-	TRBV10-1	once	TGCGCCAGCAGTGTCCGAGCGGGGACTGGCTACACCTTC	CASSVRAGTGYTF
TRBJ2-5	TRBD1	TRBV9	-	TGTGCCAGCAGCGTGGCCTCCGGACAGGCAAAAGAGACCCAGTACTTC	CASSVASGQAKETQYF
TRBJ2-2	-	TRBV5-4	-	TGTGCCAGCAGCTTGGCGGGGGGCGGCACCGGGGAGCTGTTTTTT	CASSLAGGGTGELFF
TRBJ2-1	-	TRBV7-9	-	TGTGCCAGCAGCTTCGAGACAGGGAGGTATGAGCAGTTCTTC	CASSFETGRYEQFF
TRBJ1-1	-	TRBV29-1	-	TGCAGCGTTGGGACTCTTATTCGGGGGGGCTGGACTGAAGCTTTCTTT	CSVGTLIRGGWTEAFF
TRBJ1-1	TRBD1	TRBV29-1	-	TGCAGTTCCTGGACAGGGGGCCGTGAAGCTTTCTTT	CSSWTGGREAFF
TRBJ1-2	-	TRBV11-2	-	TGTGCCAGCAGCCCGACCCCAGGGAACCGTGGCTACACCTTC	CASSPTPGNRGYTF
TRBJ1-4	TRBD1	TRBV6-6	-	TGTGCCAGCAGCCGATCGACAGGGAGAGAAAAACTGTTTTTT	CASSRSTGREKLFF
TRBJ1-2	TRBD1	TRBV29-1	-	TGCAGCGGAGGACAGGAGAACTATGGCTACACCTTC	CSGGQENYGYTF
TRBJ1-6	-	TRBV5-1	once	TGCGCCAGCAGCTTGGGGGGCATAAATTCACCCCTCCACTTT	CASSLGGINSPLHF
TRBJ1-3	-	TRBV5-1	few	TGCGCCAGCAGCTTGGAACCTCGAGGCTATGGTGGAAACACCATATATTTT	CASSLEPRGYGGNTIYF
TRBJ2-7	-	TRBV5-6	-	TGTGCCAGCAGCTTGGCAGGGGTTCGTACCATCTACGAGCAGTACTTC	CASSLAGVRTIYEQYF
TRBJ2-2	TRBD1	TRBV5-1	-	TGCGCCAGCAGCTTATTACAGGGGTCGAACACCGGGGAGCTGTTTTTT	CASSLLQGSNTGELFF
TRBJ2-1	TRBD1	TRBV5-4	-	TGTGCCAGCAGCTCGATCGGACAGGGAAACAATGAGCAGTTCTTC	CASSSIGQGNNEQFF
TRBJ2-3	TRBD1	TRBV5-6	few	TGTGCCAGCAGACAGGACAGGGTGAGATTAACAGATACGCAGTATTTT	CASRQDRVRLTDTQYF
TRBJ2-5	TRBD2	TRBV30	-	TGTGCCCAAACCCGGGGGGGCGGGGTGGAGACCCAGTACTTC	CAQTRGGGVETQYF
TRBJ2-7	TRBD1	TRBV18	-	TGTGCCAGCTCGCCCGGGACAGGGATGTACGAGCAGTACTTC	CASSPGTGMYEQYF
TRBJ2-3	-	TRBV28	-	TGTGCCAGCAGCACTAACAGGGCCAACACAGATACGCAGTATTTT	CASSTNRANTDTQYF
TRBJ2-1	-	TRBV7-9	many	TGTGCCAGCAGCCCCTTGTTGTCCGGGGTGGACAATGAGCAGTTCTTC	CASSPLLSGVDNEQFF
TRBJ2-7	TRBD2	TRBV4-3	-	TGCGCCAGCAGCCAAGAGGTCGGACTAGTCTACGAGCAGTACTTC	CASSQEVGLVYEQYF
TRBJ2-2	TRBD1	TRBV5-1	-	TGCGCCAGCAGCTTGGGACAGGGGACCACCGGGGAGCTGTTTTTT	CASSLGQGTTGELFF
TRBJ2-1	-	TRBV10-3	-	TGTGCCATCAAGGAGGGGGCTGGGAATGAGCAGTTCTTC	CAIKEGAGNEQFF
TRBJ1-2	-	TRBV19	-	TGTGCCAGTAGTGCCGGCTATGGCTACACCTTC	CASSAGYGYTF
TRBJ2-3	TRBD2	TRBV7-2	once	TGTGCCAGCAGCCCCGGGACTAGCGGTCACACAGATACGCAGTATTTT	CASSPGTSGHTDTQYF
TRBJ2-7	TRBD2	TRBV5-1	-	TGCGCCAGCAGCTTGGACCCGGGGGAGGGAGAACGGCTTCGCGAGCAGTACTTC	CASSLDPGEGERLREQYF
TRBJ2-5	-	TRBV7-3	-	TGTGCCAGCAGCCCCACCGGGACACCTCAAGAGACCCAGTACTTC	CASSPTGTPQETQYF
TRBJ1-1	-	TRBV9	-	TGTGCCAGCAGCCTCAGGGTGAACACTGAAGCTTTCTTT	CASSLRVNTEAFF
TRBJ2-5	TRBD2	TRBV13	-	TGTGCCAGCAGCCGAACGACTAGCGGGGGGTACCAAGAGACCCAGTACTTC	CASSRTTSGGYQETQYF
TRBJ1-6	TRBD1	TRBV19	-	TGTGCCAGTAGTATAAGCCAGGGGGCGAGGTCACCCCTCCACTTT	CASSISQGARSPLHF
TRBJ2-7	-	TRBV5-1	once	TGCGCCAGCAGCTTGGAGCAGGGGCATTGGGACGAGCAGTACTTC	CASSLEQGHWDEQYF
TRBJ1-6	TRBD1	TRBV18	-	TGTGCCAGCTCAACAGACAGGGATAATAATTCACCCCTCCACTTT	CASSTDRDNNSPLHF
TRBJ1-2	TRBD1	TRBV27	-	TGTGCCAGCACTGATACTGGACAGGGGGTTAACTATGGCTACACCTTC	CASTDTGQGVNYGYTF
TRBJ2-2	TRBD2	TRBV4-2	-	TGTGCCAGCAGCCAAGATTCGGGGGGGGCCAACACCGGGGAGCTGTTTTTT	CASSQDSGGANTGELFF
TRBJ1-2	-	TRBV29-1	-	TGCAGCTCCGAAGTTCGGGGGTACTATGGCTACACCTTC	CSSEVRGYYGYTF
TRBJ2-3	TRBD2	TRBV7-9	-	TGTGCCAGCAGCTTAGGCGCGGGGGGAGGAACAGATACGCAGTATTTT	CASSLGAGGGTDTQYF
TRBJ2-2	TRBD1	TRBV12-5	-	TGTGCTAGTGCCCCGGGACAGGGAACCGGGGAGCTGTTTTTT	CASAPGQGTGELFF
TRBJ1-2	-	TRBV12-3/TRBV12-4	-	TGTGCCAGCAGCCCCTCCGGCGGCTATGGCTACACCTTC	CASSPSGGYGYTF
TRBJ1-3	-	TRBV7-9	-	TGTGCCAGCAGCCTCGGATATGTAGCCGGGGAAATGGATGGAAACACCATATATTTT	CASSLGYVAGEMDGNTIYF
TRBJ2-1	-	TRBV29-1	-	TGCAGCGTTGCGTTTAGCGCCTACAATGAGCAGTTCTTC	CSVAFSAYNEQFF
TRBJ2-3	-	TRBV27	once	TGTGCCAGCAGTTCGCGGGGTCTTAGCACAGATACGCAGTATTTT	CASSSRGLSTDTQYF
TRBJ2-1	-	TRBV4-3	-	TGCGCCAGCAGCCAAGATCGTGGGCCCTCCTACAATGAGCAGTTCTTC	CASSQDRGPSYNEQFF
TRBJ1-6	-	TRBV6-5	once	TGTGCCAGCATTGGACAGTGGACCCTCCACTTT	CASIGQWTLHF
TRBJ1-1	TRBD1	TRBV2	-	TGTGCCAGCAGTGAAAGGGACAGACTAAATGAAGCTTTCTTT	CASSERDRLNEAFF
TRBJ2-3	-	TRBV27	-	TGTGCCAGCAGTTTAAAGGGGGGGGCAGATACGCAGTATTTT	CASSLKGGADTQYF
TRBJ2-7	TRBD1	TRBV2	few	TGTGCCAGCAGTGAATACAGGGGTTCTCCCTACGAGCAGTACTTC	CASSEYRGSPYEQYF
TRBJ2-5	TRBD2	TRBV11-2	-	TGTGCCAGCAGCCAATCTAGCGGCCTTGAGACCCAGTACTTC	CASSQSSGLETQYF